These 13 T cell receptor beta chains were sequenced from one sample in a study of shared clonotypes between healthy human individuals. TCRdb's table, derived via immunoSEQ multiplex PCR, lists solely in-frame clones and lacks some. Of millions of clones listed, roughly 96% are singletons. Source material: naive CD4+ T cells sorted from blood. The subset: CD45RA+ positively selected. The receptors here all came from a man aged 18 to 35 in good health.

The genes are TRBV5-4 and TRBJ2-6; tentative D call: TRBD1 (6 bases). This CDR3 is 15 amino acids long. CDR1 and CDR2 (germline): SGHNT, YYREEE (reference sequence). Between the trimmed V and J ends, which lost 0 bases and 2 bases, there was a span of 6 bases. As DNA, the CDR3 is TGTGCCAGCAGCTTGGGGGGGCCTGGGGCCAACGTCCTGACTTTC. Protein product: CASSLGGPGANVLTF. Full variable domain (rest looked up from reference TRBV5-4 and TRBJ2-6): ETGVTQSPTHLIKTRGQQVTLRCSSQSGHNTVSWYQQALGQGPQFIFQYYREEENGRGNFPPRFSGLQFPNYSSELNVNALELDDSALYLCASSLGGPGANVLTFGAGSRLTVL.

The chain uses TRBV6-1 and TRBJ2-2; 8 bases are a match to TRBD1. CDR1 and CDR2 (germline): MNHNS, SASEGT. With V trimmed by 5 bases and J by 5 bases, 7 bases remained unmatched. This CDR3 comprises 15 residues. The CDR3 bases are TGTGCCAGCAGTTCTGACAGGGGCGGTACCGGGGAGCTGTTTTTT. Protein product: CASSSDRGGTGELFF.

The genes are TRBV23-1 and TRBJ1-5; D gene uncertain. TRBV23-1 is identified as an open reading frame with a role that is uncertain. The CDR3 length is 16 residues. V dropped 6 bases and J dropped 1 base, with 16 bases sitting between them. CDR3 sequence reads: CASSLEEVRSNQPQHF. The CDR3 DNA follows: TGCGCCAGCAGCTTGGAGGAGGTGAGGAGCAATCAGCCCCAGCATTTT.

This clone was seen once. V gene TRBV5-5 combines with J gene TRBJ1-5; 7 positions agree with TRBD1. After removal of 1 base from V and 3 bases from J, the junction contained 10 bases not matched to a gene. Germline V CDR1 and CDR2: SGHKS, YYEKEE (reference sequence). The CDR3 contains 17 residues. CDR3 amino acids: CASSLPRLTGLNQPQHF. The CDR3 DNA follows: TGTGCCAGCAGCTTGCCTAGGCTGACAGGGCTCAATCAGCCCCAGCATTTT.

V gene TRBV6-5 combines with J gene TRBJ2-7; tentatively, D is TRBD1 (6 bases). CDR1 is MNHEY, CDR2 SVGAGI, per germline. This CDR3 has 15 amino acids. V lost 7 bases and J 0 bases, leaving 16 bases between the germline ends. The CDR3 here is CASTRPDRSSYEQYF. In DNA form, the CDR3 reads TGTGCCAGCACTAGACCCGACAGGAGCTCCTACGAGCAGTACTTC.

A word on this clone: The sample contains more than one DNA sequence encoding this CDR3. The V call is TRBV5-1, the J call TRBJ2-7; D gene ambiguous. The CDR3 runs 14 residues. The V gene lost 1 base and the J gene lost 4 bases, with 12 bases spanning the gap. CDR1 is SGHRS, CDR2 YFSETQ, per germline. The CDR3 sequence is CASSLKGVTYEQYF. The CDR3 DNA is TGCGCCAGCAGCTTGAAGGGTGTAACGTACGAGCAGTACTTC.

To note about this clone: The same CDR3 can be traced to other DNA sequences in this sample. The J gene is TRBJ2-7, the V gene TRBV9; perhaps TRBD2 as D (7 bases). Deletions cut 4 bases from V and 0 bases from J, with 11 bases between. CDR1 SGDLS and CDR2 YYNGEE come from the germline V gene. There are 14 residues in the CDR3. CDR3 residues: CASSPRGASYEQYF. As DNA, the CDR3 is TGTGCCAGCAGCCCCCGGGGGGCCTCCTACGAGCAGTACTTC.

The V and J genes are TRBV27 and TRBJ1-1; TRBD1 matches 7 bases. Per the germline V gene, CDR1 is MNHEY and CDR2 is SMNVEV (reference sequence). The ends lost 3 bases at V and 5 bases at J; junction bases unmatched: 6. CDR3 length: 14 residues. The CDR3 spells CASSFTGEGTEAFF. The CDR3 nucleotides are TGTGCCAGCAGTTTTACAGGGGAGGGGACTGAAGCTTTCTTT.

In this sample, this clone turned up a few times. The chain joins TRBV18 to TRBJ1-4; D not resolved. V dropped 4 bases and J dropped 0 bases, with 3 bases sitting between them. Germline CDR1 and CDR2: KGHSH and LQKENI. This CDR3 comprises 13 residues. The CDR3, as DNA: TGTGCCAGCTCACGAGCAACTAATGAAAAACTGTTTTTT. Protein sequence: CASSRATNEKLFF.

The CDR3 is CAWNLQNNEKLFF. The CDR3 DNA reads TGTGCCTGGAACTTACAGAACAATGAAAAACTGTTTTTT. The chain has TRBV30 and TRBJ1-4, with unresolved D. The ends were cut back, 4 bases at V and 5 bases at J, with 11 bases in the middle. The CDR3 sequence is 13 residues long. Germline lookup yields CDR1 GTSNPN and CDR2 SVGIG (reference sequence).

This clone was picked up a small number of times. The CDR3 loop is CASSLQGSNQPQHF. CDR3 nucleotides: TGTGCCAGCAGCCTACAGGGGAGCAATCAGCCCCAGCATTTT. This sequence joins TRBV11-1 and TRBJ1-5; 7 bases fit TRBD1. After removal of 5 bases from V and 1 base from J, the junction contained 2 bases not matched to a gene. Germline lookup yields CDR1 SGHAT and CDR2 FQDESV (reference sequence). The CDR3 covers 14 residues.

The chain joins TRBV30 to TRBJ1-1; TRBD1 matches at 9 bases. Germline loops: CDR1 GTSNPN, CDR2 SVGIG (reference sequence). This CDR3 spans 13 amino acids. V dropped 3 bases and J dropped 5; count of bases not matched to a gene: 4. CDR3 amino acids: CAWRDRGRTEAFF. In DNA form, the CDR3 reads TGTGCCTGGAGGGACAGGGGCCGGACTGAAGCTTTCTTT. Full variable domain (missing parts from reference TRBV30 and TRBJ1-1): SQTIHQWPATLVQPVGSPLSLECTVEGTSNPNLYWYRQAAGRGLQLLFYSVGIGQISSEVPQNLSASRPQDRQFILSSKKLLLSDSGFYLCAWRDRGRTEAFFGQGTRLTVV.

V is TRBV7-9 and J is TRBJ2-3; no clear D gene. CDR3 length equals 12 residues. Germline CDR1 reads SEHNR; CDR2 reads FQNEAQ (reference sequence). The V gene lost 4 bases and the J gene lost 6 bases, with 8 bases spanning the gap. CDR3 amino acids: CASSWNSDTQYF. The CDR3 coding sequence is TGTGCCAGCAGCTGGAACTCGGATACGCAGTATTTT.